In its sample, the clone carrying this T cell receptor (beta chain) was seen a few times. Its specificity is not known. The data derive from a study of molecular identifiers for immune sequencing clone quantification. About the study: Split five ways in replicates, RNA from about 20,000 or 100,000 naive CD8 cells had four portions sequenced.

Sorting defined naive CD8 T cells as CD8+CD4-CCR7+CD45RA+. The germline gives CDR1 MGHDK, CDR2 SYGVNS. The CDR3 contains 16 residues. Between the trimmed V and J ends, which lost 3 bases and 0 bases, there was a span of 11 bases. Generation of bulk TCR libraries relied on previously described methods and listed TCR primers. TCRdb passed the PCR reads through MiXCR, listing each CDR3 protein once. The table includes under 600,000 distinct CDR3 sequences, about 21% detected once. Overall study findings and caveats: In CMV-specific effectors, clones above 20 copies held over 98% of molecules; naive, under 1%.

The genes are TRBV25-1 and TRBJ2-2; D uncertain. The sequence came from a human donor in good health. Some libraries in this study had Jurkat cell RNA spiked in. Source material: naive CD8+ T cells from blood, with Jurkat cell RNA spiked in. The sample's subset: FACS-sorted CD8+CD4-CCR7+CD45RA+ naive T cells. The CDR3 region is CASSETEISNTGELFF. For the CDR3, the DNA is TGTGCCAGCAGTGAGACGGAGATCTCGAACACCGGGGAGCTGTTTTTT.